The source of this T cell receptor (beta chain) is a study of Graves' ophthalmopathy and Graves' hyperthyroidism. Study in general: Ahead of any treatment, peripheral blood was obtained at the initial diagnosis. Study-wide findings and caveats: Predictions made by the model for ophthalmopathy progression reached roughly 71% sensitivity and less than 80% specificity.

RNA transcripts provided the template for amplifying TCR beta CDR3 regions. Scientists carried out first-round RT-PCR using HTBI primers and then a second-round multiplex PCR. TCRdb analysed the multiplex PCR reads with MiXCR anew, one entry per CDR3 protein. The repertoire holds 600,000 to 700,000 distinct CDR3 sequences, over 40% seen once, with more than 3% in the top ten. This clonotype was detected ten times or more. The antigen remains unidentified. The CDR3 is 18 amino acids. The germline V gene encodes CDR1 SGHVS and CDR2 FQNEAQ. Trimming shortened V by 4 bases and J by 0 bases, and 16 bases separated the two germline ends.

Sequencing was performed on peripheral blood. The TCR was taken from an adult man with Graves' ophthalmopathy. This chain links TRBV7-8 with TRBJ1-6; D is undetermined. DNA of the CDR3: TGTGCCAGCAGCTCTCTCGGGCTTGGAAGCTCCTATAATTCACCCCTCCACTTT. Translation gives CASSSLGLGSSYNSPLHF.